This T cell receptor (beta chain) appears in the sequencing data of a study of OX40 agonist ivuxolimab in advanced cancers. About the full investigation: The costimulatory receptor OX40 (CD134) was targeted by ivuxolimab, a fully human IgG2 agonistic monoclonal antibody. Intravenous ivuxolimab was administered to patients every 2 weeks at six dose levels: 0.01, 0.1, 0.3, 1.5, 3 and 10 mg/kg. Of the roughly 50 dose-escalation patients, hepatocellular carcinoma was present in roughly 19, melanoma in some 15, renal cell carcinoma in 9 and head and neck cancer in 9. The dose-escalation cohort was around 83% male with a mean age of approximately 60 years, ranging from 23 to 79. Patients were allowed to have had prior anti-PD-1, anti-PD-L1 or anti-CTLA-4 therapy, and more than 30% of the dose-escalation patients had previously received checkpoint inhibitors. Three dose-escalation patients achieved partial responses, one with hepatocellular carcinoma and two with cutaneous melanoma. The point of sequencing TCRbeta in the periphery was to test whether ivuxolimab changed TCR sequence diversity and drove clonal T-cell expansion. The paper covers the monotherapy dose-escalation part of the phase I ivuxolimab trial, which included N ≈ 50 patients. The research as a whole found: The antigen specificity of the peripheral T cells that underwent clonal expansion was not determined. After ivuxolimab, more expanded clones were found on average in CD8+ T cells than in CD4+ T cells. In the 0.1-3.0 mg/kg groups, partial responders had among the lowest normalized peripheral clonal expansion, particularly in CD8+ T cells. Clonal expansion of both CD4+ and CD8+ blood T cells was observed from baseline to week 6 at doses 0.1 to 3.0 mg/kg. Low levels of normalized T-cell clonal expansion were also shown by some nonresponding patients.

For sequencing of the TCRbeta CDR3 region, genomic DNA was extracted from the sorted cells. TCRbeta CDR3 regions were sequenced using the immunoSEQ Assay. The clones in this table, taken by TCRdb from immuneACCESS, are in-frame only. Not every clone is retained; where verified, under half of the shortfall comes from an unresolved V gene, and the cause of the rest is unknown. This sample comprises 65,000 to 95,000 clones, around nine tenths of them detected only once. Approximately 0.2% of the sample lies in the top ten. For this clone: No cognate antigen has been identified for it. No base-level quality is on record; no much larger clone is a single base apart.

Patients with autoimmune disease history or receiving systemic immunosuppression were excluded from the trial. Peripheral blood for TCR sequencing was collected from all dose cohorts at baseline, on cycle 4 day 1, and on cycle 7 day 1. Samples came from an open-label, multicenter, first-in-human phase I dose-escalation trial of ivuxolimab. Adults with locally advanced or metastatic melanoma, renal cell, hepatocellular, or head and neck squamous cell carcinoma were enrolled in the trial. CD4+ and CD8+ T cells were sorted separately from peripheral blood before TCR sequencing. The germline V gene provides CDR1 MNHEY and CDR2 SVGAGI. Including the terminal cysteine and phenylalanine, the CDR3 comprises 13 residues. Kept here is only the CDR3 DNA, which spans 39 bases and is read in frame from base 1. V loses 6 bases of germline sequence and J loses 2 bases, and the interval between the two ends is 10 bases.

The sequence came from an adult with an advanced solid tumor such as melanoma, head and neck, liver or kidney cancer. The sequence links TRBV6-5 to TRBJ1-2, with TRBD1 tentatively as D gene (5 bases match). Specimen: CD4+ or CD8+ T cells sorted from blood, collected in a trial of the OX40 agonist ivuxolimab. The CDR3 here reads CASRSQGNYGYTF. The nucleotide sequence reads as follows: TGTGCCAGCAGATCCCAGGGCAACTATGGCTACACCTTC.